A few counts support the clone carrying this T cell receptor beta chain. As yet, its antigen is unknown. The source of the sample is a study of T-cell memory formation after mild COVID-19. About the research overall: TCR clusters were largely donor specific.

Trimming cost V 5 bases and J 2 bases; bases outside gene matches: 12. The length of the CDR3 is 16 residues. Germline loops: CDR1 SGHTA, CDR2 FQGTGA. Findings of the study overall: Specificity for SARS-CoV-2 was not confirmed among the second-wave clones peaking on day 37.

TCRdb used MiXCR to reprocess the 5' RACE reads, holding one entry per CDR3 protein. The sample has some 270,000 distinct CDR3 sequences, 15% seen once. The clonotype was recovered from an adult woman who had mild COVID-19 (a few samples of this study predate the infection). Cell type and time point are not known. This sequence joins TRBV7-3 and TRBJ2-7; the match to TRBD2 covers 7 bases. Sequenced material: PBMCs or a T cell subset sorted from them (not recorded which). CDR3 residues: CASSPRGRVSTYEQYF. The CDR3 DNA is TGTGCCAGCAGCCCACGGGGGAGGGTCAGCACCTACGAGCAGTACTTC.